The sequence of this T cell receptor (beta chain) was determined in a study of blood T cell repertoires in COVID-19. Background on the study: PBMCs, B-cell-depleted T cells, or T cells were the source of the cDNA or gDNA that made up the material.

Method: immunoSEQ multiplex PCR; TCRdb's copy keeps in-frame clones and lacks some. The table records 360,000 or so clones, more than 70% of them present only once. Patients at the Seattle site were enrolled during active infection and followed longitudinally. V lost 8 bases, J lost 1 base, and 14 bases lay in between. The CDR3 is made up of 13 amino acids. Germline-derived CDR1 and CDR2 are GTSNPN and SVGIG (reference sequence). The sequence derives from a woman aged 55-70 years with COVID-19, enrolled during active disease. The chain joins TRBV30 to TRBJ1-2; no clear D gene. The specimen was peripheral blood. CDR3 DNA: TGTGCCAGCTCGGAGGGATTTAACTATGGCTACACCTTC. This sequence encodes CASSEGFNYGYTF.